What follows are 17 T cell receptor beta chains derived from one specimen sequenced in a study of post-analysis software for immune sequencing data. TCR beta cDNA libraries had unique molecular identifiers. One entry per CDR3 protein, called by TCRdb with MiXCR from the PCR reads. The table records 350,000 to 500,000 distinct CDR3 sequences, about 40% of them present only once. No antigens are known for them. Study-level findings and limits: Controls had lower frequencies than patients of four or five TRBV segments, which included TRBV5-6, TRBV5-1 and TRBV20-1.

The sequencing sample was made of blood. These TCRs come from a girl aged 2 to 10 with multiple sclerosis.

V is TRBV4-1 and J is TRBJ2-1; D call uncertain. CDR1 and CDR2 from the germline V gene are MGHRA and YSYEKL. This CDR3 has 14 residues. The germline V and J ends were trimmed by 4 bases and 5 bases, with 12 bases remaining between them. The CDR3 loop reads CASSPYPGHNEQFF. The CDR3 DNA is TGCGCCAGCAGCCCCTACCCCGGACACAATGAGCAGTTCTTC.

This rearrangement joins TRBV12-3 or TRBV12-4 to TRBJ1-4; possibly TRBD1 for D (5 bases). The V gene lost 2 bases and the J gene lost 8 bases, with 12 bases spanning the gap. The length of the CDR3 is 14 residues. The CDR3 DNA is TGTGCCAGCAGTTTATGGGGCAGACGGGAAAAACTGTTTTTT. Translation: CASSLWGRREKLFF.

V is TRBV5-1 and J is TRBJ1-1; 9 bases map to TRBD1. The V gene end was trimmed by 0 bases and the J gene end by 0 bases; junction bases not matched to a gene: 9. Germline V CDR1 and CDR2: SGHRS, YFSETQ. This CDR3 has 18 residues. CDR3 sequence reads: CASSLVGQGSGVNTEAFF. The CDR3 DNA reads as TGCGCCAGCAGCTTGGTGGGACAGGGATCCGGGGTGAACACTGAAGCTTTCTTT.

CDR3: CASSLRQKNYGYTF. As DNA, the CDR3 is TGTGCCAGCAGCTTAAGACAGAAGAACTATGGCTACACCTTC. The V gene is TRBV13, the J gene TRBJ1-2; possibly TRBD1 for D (5 bases). This CDR3 has 14 amino acids. V lost 2 bases, J lost 2 bases, and 9 bases lay in between. The germline V gene has CDR1 PRHDT and CDR2 FYEKMQ (reference sequence).

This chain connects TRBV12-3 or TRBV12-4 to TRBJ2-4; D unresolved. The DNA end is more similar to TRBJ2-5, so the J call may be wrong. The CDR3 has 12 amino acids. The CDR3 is CASRAHGETQYF. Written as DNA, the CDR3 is TGTGCCAGCAGGGCTCACGGGGAGACCCAGTACTTC.

CDR3 bases: TGTGCCAGCAGCTTAATTCCCGACAGGGCTGGGGCCAACGTCCTGACTTTC. Translating gives CASSLIPDRAGANVLTF. This chain uses TRBV7-9 with TRBJ2-6, with 7 positions matching TRBD1. Germline values: CDR1 SEHNR, CDR2 FQNEAQ (reference sequence). The V segment lost 2 bases and the J segment 2 bases; nucleotides outside the gene matches: 6. This CDR3 is built from 17 residues.

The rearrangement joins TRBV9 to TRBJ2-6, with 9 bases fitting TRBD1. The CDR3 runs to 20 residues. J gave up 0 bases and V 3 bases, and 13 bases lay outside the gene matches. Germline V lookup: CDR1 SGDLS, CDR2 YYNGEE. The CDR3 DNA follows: TGTGCCAGCAGCGCACGAGGTCCGGGACAGGGTAGCTCTGGGGCCAACGTCCTGACTTTC. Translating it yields CASSARGPGQGSSGANVLTF.

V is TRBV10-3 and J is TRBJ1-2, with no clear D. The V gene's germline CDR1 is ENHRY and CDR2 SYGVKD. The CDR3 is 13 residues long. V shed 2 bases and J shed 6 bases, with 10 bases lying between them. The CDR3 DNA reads TGTGCCATCAGTGAGCCCCAGACTGATGGCTACACCTTC. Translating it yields CAISEPQTDGYTF.

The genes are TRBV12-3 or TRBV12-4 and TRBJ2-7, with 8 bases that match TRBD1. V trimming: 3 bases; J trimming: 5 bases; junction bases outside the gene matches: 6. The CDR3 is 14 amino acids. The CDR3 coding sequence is TGTGCCAGCAGTTTTCCGGACAGGGCGGACGAGCAGTACTTC. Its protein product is CASSFPDRADEQYF.

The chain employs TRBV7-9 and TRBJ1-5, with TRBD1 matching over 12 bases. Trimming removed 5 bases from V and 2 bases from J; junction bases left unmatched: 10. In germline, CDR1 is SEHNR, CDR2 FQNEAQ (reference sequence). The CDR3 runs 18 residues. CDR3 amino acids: CASSHLGQGARGNQPQHF. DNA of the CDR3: TGTGCCAGCAGCCACCTGGGACAGGGGGCGAGGGGCAATCAGCCCCAGCATTTT.

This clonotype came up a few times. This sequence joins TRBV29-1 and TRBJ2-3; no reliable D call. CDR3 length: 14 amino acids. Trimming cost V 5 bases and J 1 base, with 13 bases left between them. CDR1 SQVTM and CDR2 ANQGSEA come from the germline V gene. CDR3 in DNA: TGCAGCGTTCTCCTGGCAGACCGCACAGATACGCAGTATTTT. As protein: CSVLLADRTDTQYF.

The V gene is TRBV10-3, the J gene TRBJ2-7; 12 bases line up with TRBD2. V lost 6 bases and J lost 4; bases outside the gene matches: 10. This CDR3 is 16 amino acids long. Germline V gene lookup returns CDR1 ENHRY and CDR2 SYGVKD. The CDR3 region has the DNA TGTGCCATCAGGGATCCGACTAGCGGGAGAGGGTACGAGCAGTACTTC. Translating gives CAIRDPTSGRGYEQYF.

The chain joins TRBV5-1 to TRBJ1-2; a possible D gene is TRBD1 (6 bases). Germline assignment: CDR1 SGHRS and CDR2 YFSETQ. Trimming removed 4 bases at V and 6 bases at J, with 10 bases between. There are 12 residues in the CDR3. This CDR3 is CASSPRGHGYTF. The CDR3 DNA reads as TGCGCCAGCAGCCCCCGGGGGCATGGCTACACCTTC.

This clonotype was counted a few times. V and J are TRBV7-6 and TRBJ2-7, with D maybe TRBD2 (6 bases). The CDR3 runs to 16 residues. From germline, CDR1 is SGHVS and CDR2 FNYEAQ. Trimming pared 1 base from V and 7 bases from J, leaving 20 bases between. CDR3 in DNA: TGTGCCAGCAGCTTAGACGCGAGACTAGATAAAACAGAGCAGTACTTC. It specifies CASSLDARLDKTEQYF. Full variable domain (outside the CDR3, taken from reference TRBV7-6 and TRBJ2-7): GAGVSQSPRYKVTKRGQDVALRCDPISGHVSLYWYRQALGQGPEFLTYFNYEAQQDKSGLPNDRFSAERPEGSISTLTIQRTEQRDSAMYRCASSLDARLDKTEQYFGPGTRLTVT.

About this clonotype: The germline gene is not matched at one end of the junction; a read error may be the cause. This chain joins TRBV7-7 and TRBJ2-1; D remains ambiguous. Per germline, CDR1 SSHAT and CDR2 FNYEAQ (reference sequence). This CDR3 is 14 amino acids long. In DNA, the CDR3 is TGTGCTAGCAGCAAAACCCGACGGCGCAATGAGCAGTTCTTC. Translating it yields CASSKTRRRNEQFF.

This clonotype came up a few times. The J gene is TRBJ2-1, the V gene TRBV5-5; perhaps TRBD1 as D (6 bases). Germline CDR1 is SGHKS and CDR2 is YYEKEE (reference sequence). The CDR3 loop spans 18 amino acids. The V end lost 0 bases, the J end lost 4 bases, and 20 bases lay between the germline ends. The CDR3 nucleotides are TGTGCCAGCAGCTTGGGATATATACAGGGAGTAGGATACAATGAGCAGTTCTTC. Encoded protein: CASSLGYIQGVGYNEQFF.

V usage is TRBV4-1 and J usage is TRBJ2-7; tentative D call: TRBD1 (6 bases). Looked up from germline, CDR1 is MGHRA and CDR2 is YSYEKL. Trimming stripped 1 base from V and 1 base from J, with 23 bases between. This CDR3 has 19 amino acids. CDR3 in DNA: TGCGCCAGCAGCCAAGCTGCGACAGGATATTCTTCCTTATCCTACGAGCAGTACTTC. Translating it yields CASSQAATGYSSLSYEQYF.